This T cell receptor beta chain was captured in a study of shared clonotypes between healthy human individuals. The table came from immunoSEQ multiplex PCR; TCRdb's copy has only in-frame clones and leaves some out. In the table there are under 1 million clones, around 96% of which are singletons. Terminally differentiated effector memory CD45RA+ cells were left out of the naive CD8 fraction, which was CD45RO-negative and positively selected for CCR7. Donors, healthy HIV-negative adults, lacked recent acute infections or vaccinations. With 4 bases removed from V and 5 bases from J, the gap between germline ends came to 14 bases. Germline V gives CDR1 SQVTM, CDR2 ANQGSEA. The CDR3 spans 13 residues.

Sequencing input: naive CD8+ T cells sorted from blood. The rearrangement links TRBV29-1 to TRBJ2-5; D gene uncertain. The clonotype was recovered from a man aged 25-45 years in good health. As DNA, the CDR3 is TGCAGCGTTGGGTGGGCCAGACGGGAGACCCAGTACTTC. It encodes CSVGWARRETQYF.